This record looks at one T cell receptor beta chain sequence and its context. Antigen specificity is unknown. CDR1 is GTSNPN and CDR2 is SVGIG in the germline V gene (reference sequence). The length of the CDR3 is 12 residues. The ends were cut back, 1 base at V and 5 bases at J, with 5 bases in the middle. The data belong to a study of cytotoxic CD8 clonotypes in ibrutinib-treated CLL. Study summary: Averaging across samples gave roughly 230,000 productive templates and over 85,000 productive rearrangements.

Study-level results: Shared public clonotypes were rare, and on treatment they either got smaller or stayed the same.

Assay used: immunoSEQ multiplex PCR; TCRdb lists only in-frame clones, some missing. The table shows around 14,000 clones, with around 70% occurring only once. This chain uses TRBV30 with TRBJ1-4; D is unresolved. The TCR sequence derives from a human donor with chronic lymphocytic leukemia. This specimen consisted of PBMCs, obtained before ibrutinib treatment. CDR3 loop: CAWSAENEKLFF. The CDR3 DNA reads TGTGCCTGGAGTGCCGAGAATGAAAAACTGTTTTTT.